The 18 T cell receptor beta chains below all came from one sample that was sequenced in a study of blood T cell repertoires in COVID-19. The method was immunoSEQ multiplex PCR; TCRdb's version includes in-frame clones alone and lacks a portion of them. The data show some 250,000 clones, 70% to 90% seen once. Sequencing used PBMCs or T cells enriched from blood (not recorded which). These receptors were collected from a woman in her forties or fifties who had recovered from COVID-19.

The rearrangement joins TRBV5-1 to TRBJ2-7; D may be TRBD2 (6 bases). V was clipped by 3 bases and J by 3 bases, with 10 bases between them. The CDR3 runs to 13 residues. In germline, CDR1 is SGHRS, CDR2 YFSETQ. The CDR3: CASSSGRDYEQYF. The CDR3 DNA sequence: TGCGCCAGCAGCTCCGGGAGAGACTACGAGCAGTACTTC.

The rearrangement links TRBV5-1 to TRBJ1-3; 7 bases agree with TRBD1. J lost 2 bases, V lost 0 bases, and 11 bases had no gene match. The germline V gene encodes CDR1 SGHRS and CDR2 YFSETQ. The CDR3 loop spans 18 amino acids. CDR3 coding DNA: TGCGCCAGCAGCTTGGCTGAGTCCCCTGGGACAGCTGGAAACACCATATATTTT. This sequence encodes CASSLAESPGTAGNTIYF.

The CDR3 protein is CASSYTQVLYGYTF. The CDR3, as DNA: TGTGCCAGCAGTTACACCCAGGTTCTCTATGGCTACACCTTC. The chain uses TRBV6-5 and TRBJ1-2; D uncertain. Germline CDR1 and CDR2: MNHEY and SVGAGI. The CDR3 extends over 14 amino acids. Trimming stripped 2 bases from V and 4 bases from J, with 11 bases between.

The chain recombines TRBV27 with TRBJ2-7; D gene ambiguous. The CDR3 has 11 amino acids. CDR1 and CDR2 from the germline V gene are MNHEY and SMNVEV (reference sequence). Trimming pared 7 bases from V and 2 bases from J, leaving 6 bases between. CDR3 in DNA: TGTGCCAGCACGGAGACCTACGAGCAGTACTTC. This gives the protein CASTETYEQYF.

This chain connects TRBV4-2 to TRBJ1-6, with 8 bases fitting TRBD1. Germline assignment: CDR1 LGHNA and CDR2 YNFKEQ. CDR3 size: 16 residues. The junction had 0 bases not matched to a gene; V was cut back by 0 bases and J by 2 bases. CDR3: CASSQEQGAYNSPLHF. The DNA of the CDR3 is TGTGCCAGCAGCCAAGAACAGGGGGCCTATAATTCACCCCTCCACTTT.

Points on this clone: An end of the junction differs from the germline gene, which may be a read error. The rearrangement uses TRBV5-6 and TRBJ1-2; 9 bases are shared with TRBD1. Germline assignment: CDR1 SGHDT and CDR2 YYEEEE. The CDR3 spans 13 residues. The chain's CDR3 is CASSLDRGYGYTF. The CDR3 DNA sequence: TGTGCCAGCAGTTTGGACAGGGGCTATGGCTACACCTTC.

This clone was recorded a few times. The chain uses TRBV7-8 and TRBJ2-7, with D perhaps matching TRBD2 (6 bases). The V end was cut by 1 base, the J end by 3 bases, with 10 bases between. Germline CDR1 and CDR2: SGHVS and FQNEAQ. The CDR3 is 14 residues long. In DNA form, the CDR3 reads TGTGCCAGCAGCTTAGTAACCGGGAGCTACGAGCAGTACTTC. Its translation: CASSLVTGSYEQYF.

The chain joins TRBV27 to TRBJ1-2; 7 bases align to TRBD1. CDR1 MNHEY and CDR2 SMNVEV come from the germline V gene (reference sequence). The CDR3 totals 14 residues. V shed 6 bases and J 5 bases; nucleotides not matched to a gene: 9. CDR3 in DNA: TGTGCCAGCAGGACCCCGGGACAGAATTATGGCTACACCTTC. It specifies CASRTPGQNYGYTF.

The rearrangement uses TRBV5-1 and TRBJ1-1; D not certain. CDR1 and CDR2 (germline): SGHRS, YFSETQ. This CDR3 contains 14 residues. The V and J ends lost 0 bases and 1 base respectively, with 7 bases between them. The DNA for the CDR3 is TGCGCCAGCAGCTTGGGACTCCCGAACACTGAAGCTTTCTTT. Its translation is CASSLGLPNTEAFF.

This chain joins TRBV27 and TRBJ1-1; D is perhaps TRBD1 (5 bases). The CDR3 spans 16 residues. V lost 8 bases and J 5 bases, leaving 24 bases between the germline ends. Germline V gene data show CDR1 as MNHEY and CDR2 as SMNVEV (reference sequence). The CDR3 DNA is TGTGCCAGCCACCGGTGGGGGGATGGCGGAGGGACTGAAGCTTTCTTT. Translation gives CASHRWGDGGGTEAFF.

The J gene is TRBJ1-2, the V gene TRBV5-1, with TRBD1 matching 7 bases. Losses at the gene ends were 4 bases for V and 12 bases for J; bases not matched to a gene: 15. CDR3 size: 14 residues. Per the germline V gene, CDR1 is SGHRS and CDR2 is YFSETQ. CDR3 residues: CASSTIGGQKVHTF. CDR3 bases: TGCGCCAGCAGCACTATCGGGGGACAGAAGGTCCACACCTTC.

This chain uses TRBV28 with TRBJ1-3; TRBD1 aligns across 7 bases. V was pared by 6 bases and J by 0 bases, with 5 bases of the junction left unmatched. The CDR3 covers 15 residues. CDR1 and CDR2 (germline): MDHEN, SYDVKM. The CDR3 loop reads CASSQTGVSGNTIYF. CDR3 in DNA: TGTGCCAGCAGCCAAACAGGGGTCTCTGGAAACACCATATATTTT.

The rearrangement joins TRBV6-5 to TRBJ2-7, with 8 bases lining up with TRBD1. J lost 2 bases, V lost 5 bases, and 8 bases had no gene match. Germline assignment: CDR1 MNHEY and CDR2 SVGAGI. The CDR3 runs 15 residues. The CDR3: CASSLRGQGAYEQYF. The CDR3 nucleotides read TGTGCCAGCAGTCTACGAGGACAGGGAGCCTACGAGCAGTACTTC.

V and J are TRBV28 and TRBJ2-5; 7 bases are a match to TRBD2. The CDR3 has 14 amino acids. V lost 6 bases, J lost 4 bases, and 8 bases stayed unmatched. Germline values: CDR1 MDHEN, CDR2 SYDVKM. This CDR3 is CASSWGGSGETQYF. CDR3 bases: TGTGCCAGCAGCTGGGGCGGGAGCGGAGAGACCCAGTACTTC.

Comment on this clone: One junction end does not reproduce the germline sequence, and a read error may be involved. V gene TRBV7-2 combines with J gene TRBJ2-1; D may be TRBD2 (7 bases). The CDR3 is 12 amino acids. From germline, CDR1 is SGHTA and CDR2 FQGNSA. The CDR3 DNA follows: TGTGCCAGCAGCTTAGCGTGGGGGGAGGGGGTCTTC. Encoded protein: CASSLAWGEGVF.

V and J are TRBV28 and TRBJ1-2; D possibly corresponds to TRBD1 (5 bases). The CDR3 consists of 15 residues. CDR1 MDHEN and CDR2 SYDVKM come from the germline V gene. The ends were cut back, 3 bases at V and 4 bases at J, with 15 bases in the middle. CDR3 region: CASSFYRSSGYGYTF. DNA for the CDR3: TGTGCCAGCAGTTTCTACAGGTCCTCGGGCTATGGCTACACCTTC.

The rearrangement joins TRBV7-2 to TRBJ2-7; 9 bases are shared with TRBD2. With 1 base clipped from V and 3 bases from J, the junction kept 4 bases outside the gene matches. Germline CDR1 reads SGHTA; CDR2 reads FQGNSA. This CDR3 has 15 residues. The CDR3 DNA reads TGTGCCAGCAGCTTAGGGACTAGCGACTACTACGAGCAGTACTTC. Translated: CASSLGTSDYYEQYF.

The chain carries TRBV14 and TRBJ2-7; 10 bases agree with TRBD1. The CDR3 contains 15 residues. J gave up 5 bases and V 4 bases, and 8 bases lay outside the gene matches. Germline loops: CDR1 SGHDN, CDR2 FVKESK. DNA of the CDR3: TGTGCCAGCAGCCTTTTGGGACAGGGGTCCCACGAGCAGTACTTC. Residues: CASSLLGQGSHEQYF.